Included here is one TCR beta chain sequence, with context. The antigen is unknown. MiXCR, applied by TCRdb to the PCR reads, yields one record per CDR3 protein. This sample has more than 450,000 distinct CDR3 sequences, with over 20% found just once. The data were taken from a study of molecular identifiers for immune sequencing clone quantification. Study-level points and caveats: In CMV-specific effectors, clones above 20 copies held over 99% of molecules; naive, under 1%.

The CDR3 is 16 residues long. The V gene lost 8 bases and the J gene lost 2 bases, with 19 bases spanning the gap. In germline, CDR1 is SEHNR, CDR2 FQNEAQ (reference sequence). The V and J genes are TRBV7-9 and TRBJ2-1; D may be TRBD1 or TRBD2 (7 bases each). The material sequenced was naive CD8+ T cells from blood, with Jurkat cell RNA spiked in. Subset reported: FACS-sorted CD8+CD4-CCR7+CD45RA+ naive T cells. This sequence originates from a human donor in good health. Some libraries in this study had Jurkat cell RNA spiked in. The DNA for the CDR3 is TGTGCCAGCGGCCAGCGGGACAGCCGAACCTACAATGAGCAGTTCTTC. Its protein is CASGQRDSRTYNEQFF.